This T cell receptor beta chain stems from a study of identical twins. One entry per CDR3 protein, called by TCRdb with MiXCR from the 5' RACE reads. The repertoire consists of under 900,000 distinct CDR3 sequences, with around a sixth occurring once and the leading ten covering roughly 14%. Study-wide points: Out-of-frame alpha sequences common to twins exhibited a surplus of low generation probability. The study found weaker excess twin sharing in beta out-of-frame sequences.

Germline CDR1 SGHRS, CDR2 YFSETQ. The CDR3 loop spans 13 amino acids. Deletions cut 2 bases from V and 8 bases from J, with 11 bases between. Worth noting for this clonotype: The target antigen is unknown.

Another study also made use of these data, one on T cells expressing NK-cell markers. As reported in that work: Each of about 6 donors carried dominant NKG2C+ clonotypes accounting for about 1.0-7.0% of CD8+ T cells. Once again these clonotypes came out on top in the CD3+CD56-NKG2C+ fraction of several donors.

J is TRBJ2-1 and V is TRBV5-1; D perhaps matches TRBD2 (5 bases). This TCR came from a woman between 18 and 29 years old in good health. The sequencing sample was made of PBMCs. The CDR3 DNA sequence: TGCGCCAGCAGCTTAATGATCGGGGATGAGCAGTTCTTC. Protein sequence: CASSLMIGDEQFF.